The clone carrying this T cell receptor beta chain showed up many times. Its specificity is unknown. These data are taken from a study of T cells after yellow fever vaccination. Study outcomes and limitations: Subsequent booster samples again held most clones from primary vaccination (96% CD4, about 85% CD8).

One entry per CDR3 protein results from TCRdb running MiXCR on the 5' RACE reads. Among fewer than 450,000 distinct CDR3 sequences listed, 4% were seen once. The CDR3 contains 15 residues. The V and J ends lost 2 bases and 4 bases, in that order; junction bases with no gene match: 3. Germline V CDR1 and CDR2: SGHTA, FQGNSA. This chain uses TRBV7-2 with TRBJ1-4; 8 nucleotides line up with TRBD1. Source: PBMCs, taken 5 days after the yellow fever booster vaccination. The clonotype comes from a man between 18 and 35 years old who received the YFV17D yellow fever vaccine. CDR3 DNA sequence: TGTGCCAGCAGCTTACCGACAGGGGATAATGAAAAACTGTTTTTT. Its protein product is CASSLPTGDNEKLFF.